This T cell receptor beta chain was recovered during a study of beta chain features in type 1 diabetes. Study-level results: Within each of all four CD4+ subsets, Type 1 diabetes patients had TCRB CDR3s that were moderately but significantly shorter. The analysis here could not establish whether HLA type shapes TCRB rearrangement.

Sorting of CD4+ naive, central memory, regulatory and stem cell-like memory cells was performed via CD45RO/CCR7/CD25/CD127/CD95/CD27. On this clone: Its antigen is unknown.

The whole isolated RNA underwent reverse transcription, so sequencing captured expressed TCRB transcripts. Profiling relied on immunoSEQ multiplex PCR, and the TCRdb table lists in-frame clones only, not all of them. The repertoire holds 350,000 to 450,000 clones, with over 12% as singletons. With 5 bases removed from V and 3 bases from J, the gap between germline ends came to 2 bases. CDR1 is MDHEN and CDR2 is SYDVKM in the germline V gene. The CDR3 runs 11 residues. The sequenced material came from naive CD4+ T cells from blood. The chain uses TRBV28 and TRBJ1-5; D not resolved. The source is a woman aged 18-29 years in good health. CDR3 sequence (DNA): TGTGCCAGCAGTCTCAATCAGCCCCAGCATTTT. Translating it yields CASSLNQPQHF.